The sequence of this T cell receptor beta chain was determined in a study of shared clonotypes between healthy human individuals. The CDR3 has 16 residues. Germline CDR1 reads MNHEY; CDR2 reads SMNVEV (reference sequence). V gave up 3 bases and J gave up 2 bases, with 14 bases separating them. In the source study's methods: Junction-only sequences produced by ImmunoSEQ had no quality scores, so filtering differed. Repertoires were generated with immunoSEQ multiplex PCR, while TCRdb's copy carries only in-frame clones and drops some. That table gives V, J and clone size, and the DNA gave D and trimming. The sample lists hundreds of thousands of clones, about 78% occurring once.

The sequence came from a woman in her thirties in good health. Sequencing was done on a sample of memory CD4+ T cells sorted from blood. The subset was: CD45RA-negative fraction. J is TRBJ1-5 and V is TRBV27; no reliable D call. CDR3: CASSFDGQKRNQPQHF. The DNA for the CDR3 is TGTGCCAGCAGTTTTGATGGGCAGAAACGCAATCAGCCCCAGCATTTT.